Here is one TCR beta chain with its context. The sample is drawn from a study of T cells in narcolepsy. Germline loops: CDR1 MRHNA, CDR2 SNTAGT. This CDR3 comprises 14 residues. Between the trimmed V and J ends, which lost 2 bases and 6 bases, there was a span of 11 bases. TCRdb's copy holds only in-frame clones and misses some; the assay was immunoSEQ multiplex PCR. The data contain over 10,000 clones, about 89% of them singletons. The chain joins TRBV6-4 to TRBJ2-1; D call uncertain. Sample: CD45RA- memory CD4+ T cells from PBMCs. The sequence was obtained from a human donor with narcolepsy. CDR3 sequence reads: CASSDLSVRNEQFF. For the CDR3, the DNA is TGTGCCAGCAGTGACCTTTCGGTACGCAATGAGCAGTTCTTC.